This T cell receptor beta chain was sequenced during a study of regulatory T cells in long-lasting Graves disease. Time point here: persistent/refractory GD, antithyroid drugs over 5 years with positive TRAb. Isolated PBMC RNA provided the starting material for the TCR library. Overall study findings and caveats: Persistent Graves' patients showed reduced TCR diversity versus newly diagnosed patients.

This clonotype was observed a handful of times. Its antigen is still unknown. Looked up from germline, CDR1 is MNHEY and CDR2 is SMNVEV (reference sequence). V gave up 5 bases and J gave up 2 bases, with 12 bases separating them. The CDR3 runs to 14 residues. Library construction for TCR beta used iRepertoire HTBI primers and Arm-PCR of CDR3 regions. TCRdb re-called the multiplex PCR reads through MiXCR, storing one row per CDR3 protein. This sample carries about 660,000 distinct CDR3 sequences, 25% to 30% of them seen once, and the ten largest clones take roughly 40%. This TCR came from a female donor with Graves disease. The chain employs TRBV27 and TRBJ1-1; D possibly corresponds to TRBD1 (5 bases). Sequences were derived from peripheral blood mononuclear cells (PBMCs), sampled when the disease was refractory, from a patient treated with antithyroid drugs. CDR3 DNA sequence: TGTGCCAGCAGTCCCGACAGTTCTAACACTGAAGCTTTCTTT. Protein: CASSPDSSNTEAFF.